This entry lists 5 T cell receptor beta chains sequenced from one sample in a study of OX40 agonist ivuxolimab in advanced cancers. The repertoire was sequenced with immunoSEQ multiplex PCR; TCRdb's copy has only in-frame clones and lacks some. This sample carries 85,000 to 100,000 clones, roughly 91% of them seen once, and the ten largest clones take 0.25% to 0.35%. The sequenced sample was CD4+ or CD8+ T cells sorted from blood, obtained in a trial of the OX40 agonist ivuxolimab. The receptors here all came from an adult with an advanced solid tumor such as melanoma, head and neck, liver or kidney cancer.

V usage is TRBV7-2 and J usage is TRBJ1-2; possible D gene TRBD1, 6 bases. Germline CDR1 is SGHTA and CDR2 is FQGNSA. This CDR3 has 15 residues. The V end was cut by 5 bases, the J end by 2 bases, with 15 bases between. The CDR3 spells CASSISWTENYGYTF. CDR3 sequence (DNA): TGTGCCAGCAGCATCTCCTGGACAGAAAACTATGGCTACACCTTC. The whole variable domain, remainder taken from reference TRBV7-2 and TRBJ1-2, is GAGVSQSPSNKVTEKGKDVELRCDPISGHTALYWYRQSLGQGLEFLIYFQGNSAPDKSGLPSDRFSAERTGGSVSTLTIQRTQQEDSAVYLCASSISWTENYGYTFGSGTRLTVV.

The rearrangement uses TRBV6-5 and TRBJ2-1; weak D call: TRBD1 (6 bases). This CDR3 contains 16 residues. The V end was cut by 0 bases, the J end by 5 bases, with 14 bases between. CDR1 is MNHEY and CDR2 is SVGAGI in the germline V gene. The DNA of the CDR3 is TGTGCCAGCAGTTACTCCAAGACAGGTTCGAACAATGAGCAGTTCTTC. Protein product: CASSYSKTGSNNEQFF.

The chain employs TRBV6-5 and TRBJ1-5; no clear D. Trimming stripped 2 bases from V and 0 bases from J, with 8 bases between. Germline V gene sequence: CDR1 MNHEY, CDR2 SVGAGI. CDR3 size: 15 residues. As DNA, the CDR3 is TGTGCCAGCAGTTACAGTAGGTATAGCAATCAGCCCCAGCATTTT. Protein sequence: CASSYSRYSNQPQHF.

The CDR3 is CASSSSGRGGETQYF. DNA for the CDR3: TGTGCCAGCAGTTCTAGCGGGAGGGGTGGGGAGACCCAGTACTTC. The J gene is TRBJ2-5, the V gene TRBV5-4; 12 positions agree with TRBD2. V was clipped by 5 bases and J by 5 bases; unmatched bases: 7. Germline assignment: CDR1 SGHNT and CDR2 YYREEE (reference sequence). This CDR3 has 15 residues.

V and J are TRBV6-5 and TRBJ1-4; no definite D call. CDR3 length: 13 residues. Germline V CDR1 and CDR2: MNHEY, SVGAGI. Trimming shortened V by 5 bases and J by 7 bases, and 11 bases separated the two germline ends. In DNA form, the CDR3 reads TGTGCCAGCAGTGGATCTCTTGGTGAAAAACTGTTTTTT. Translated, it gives CASSGSLGEKLFF.